These 8 T cell receptor beta chains originate from one sample sequenced in a study of blood T cells in healthy people across ages. The authors ran a second PCR of about 6 to 11 cycles using a sample-barcoded 5' primer and a J-beta primer mix. TCRdb passed the 5' RACE reads through MiXCR, listing each CDR3 protein once. This table holds hundreds of thousands of distinct CDR3 sequences, approximately 40% found once. Material for sequencing was blood. These receptors were taken from an elderly man in good health.

This clonotype was counted between two and nine times. The chain employs TRBV7-9 and TRBJ2-4, with 9 nucleotides matching TRBD1. Germline CDR1 reads SEHNR; CDR2 reads FQNEAQ (reference sequence). The CDR3 has 13 amino acids. V gave up 6 bases and J gave up 9 bases; unmatched junction bases: 6. CDR3 bases: TGTGCCAGCAGACATAAGACAGGGGGCATTCAGTACTTC. Its translation: CASRHKTGGIQYF.

V is TRBV7-3 and J is TRBJ2-6; 12 nucleotides agree with TRBD1. Germline CDR1 and CDR2: SGHTA and FQGTGA. The CDR3 consists of 20 residues. Losses at the gene ends were 5 bases for V and 0 bases for J; bases not matched to a gene: 11. CDR3 in amino acids: CASSGRDRGRTLSGANVLTF. The DNA for the CDR3 is TGTGCCAGCAGCGGAAGGGACAGGGGGCGTACTCTCTCTGGGGCCAACGTCCTGACTTTC.

This clonotype was seen repeatedly, ten times or more. The V gene is TRBV4-3, the J gene TRBJ2-5; the D gene could be TRBD1 or TRBD2 (5 bases each). This CDR3 region has 16 residues. V was clipped by 2 bases and J by 2 bases, with 15 bases between them. Looked up from germline, CDR1 is LGHNA and CDR2 is YSLEER. CDR3 in amino acids: CASSQPGTRAQETQYF. The CDR3 DNA follows: TGCGCCAGCAGCCAACCCGGGACGCGCGCACAAGAGACCCAGTACTTC.

This chain links TRBV5-4 with TRBJ1-2; tentative D call: TRBD1 (5 bases). The CDR3 covers 13 residues. The ends were cut back, 6 bases at V and 5 bases at J, with 14 bases in the middle. Germline CDR1 is SGHNT and CDR2 is YYREEE (reference sequence). The CDR3 coding sequence is TGTGCCAGCAACACCGGGACTGAGTATGGCTACACCTTC. Residues: CASNTGTEYGYTF.

This clonotype was observed at least ten times. The chain links TRBV29-1 to TRBJ2-5; unclear D gene. Deletions cut 6 bases from V and 3 bases from J, with 5 bases between. CDR1 SQVTM and CDR2 ANQGSEA come from the germline V gene. This CDR3 contains 10 residues. The CDR3 here is CSVSEETQYF. CDR3 DNA: TGCAGCGTGTCGGAAGAGACCCAGTACTTC.

Worth noting for this clonotype: One junction end does not reproduce the germline sequence, and a read error may be involved. The J gene is TRBJ2-5, the V gene TRBV7-8; D possibly matches TRBD1 or TRBD2 (5 bases each). The CDR3 length is 13 residues. Germline CDR1 SGHVS, CDR2 FQNEAQ. The CDR3 coding sequence is TGTGTCAGCAGCTTATATGGGGGAATGGGGCAGTACTTC. Translated, it gives CVSSLYGGMGQYF.

Worth noting for this clonotype: A read error may produce the germline difference seen at one junction end. The rearrangement links TRBV20-1 to TRBJ2-3; TRBD1 agrees at 12 bases. CDR1 and CDR2 from the germline V gene are DFQATT and SNEGSKA (reference sequence). The CDR3 contains 19 residues. CDR3 sequence: CSAGDIFGTGGLSTDTQYF. CDR3 in DNA: TGCAGTGCTGGAGATATATTTGGGACAGGGGGCTTAAGCACAGATACGCAGTATTTT.

This chain joins TRBV20-1 and TRBJ2-1; possibly TRBD1 for D (6 bases). Germline lookup yields CDR1 DFQATT and CDR2 SNEGSKA (reference sequence). The CDR3 runs to 16 residues. V lost 3 bases to trimming and J lost 2 bases, with 17 bases between them. The CDR3 DNA sequence: TGCAGTGCTAGGGTCAGGGGACAATTCCCCTACAATGAGCAGTTCTTC. Its protein product is CSARVRGQFPYNEQFF.